This T cell receptor (beta chain) stems from a study of cytotoxic CD8 clonotypes in ibrutinib-treated CLL. Background on the study: Response sampling came at median 12 months of treatment, ranging 6 to 36 months.

J was trimmed by 7 bases and V by 5 bases; bases with no gene match: 8. Germline V CDR1 and CDR2: SGHAT, FQNNGV. This CDR3 region has 15 residues. This clone came up many times. Its matching antigen is unknown. Points from the study as a whole: Once treatment began, public clonotypes, which were uncommon, contracted or stayed stable. Collection times varied between progressing and sustained-remission patients. Exceeding age-matched healthy donors, baseline clonality also tracked the counts of circulating CD8+ T cells.

Some clones are missing from TCRdb's copy, which holds only in-frame ones; the method was immunoSEQ multiplex PCR. The data hold 45,000 to 55,000 clones, with roughly 50% observed a single time. Specimen: PBMCs, collected after 12 months of ibrutinib treatment. This receptor was identified in a human donor with chronic lymphocytic leukemia. The chain uses TRBV11-2 and TRBJ1-5, with 10 positions matching TRBD1. In DNA form, the CDR3 reads TGTGCCAGCAGCGCGGGACAGGGGCTTTGGCAGCCCCAGCATTTT. Its protein is CASSAGQGLWQPQHF.